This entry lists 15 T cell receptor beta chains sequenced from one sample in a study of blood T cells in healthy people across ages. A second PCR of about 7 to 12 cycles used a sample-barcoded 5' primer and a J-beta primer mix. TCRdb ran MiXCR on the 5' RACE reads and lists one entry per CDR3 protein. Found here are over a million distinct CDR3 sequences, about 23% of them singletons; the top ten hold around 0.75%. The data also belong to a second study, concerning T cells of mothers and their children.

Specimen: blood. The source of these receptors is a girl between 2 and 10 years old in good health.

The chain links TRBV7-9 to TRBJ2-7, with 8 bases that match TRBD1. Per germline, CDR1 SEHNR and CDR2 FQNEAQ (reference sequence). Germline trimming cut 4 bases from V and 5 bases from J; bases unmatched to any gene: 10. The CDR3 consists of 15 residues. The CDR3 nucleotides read TGTGCCAGCAGCTACGCGACAGGGGCGGATCACGAGCAGTACTTC. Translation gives CASSYATGADHEQYF.

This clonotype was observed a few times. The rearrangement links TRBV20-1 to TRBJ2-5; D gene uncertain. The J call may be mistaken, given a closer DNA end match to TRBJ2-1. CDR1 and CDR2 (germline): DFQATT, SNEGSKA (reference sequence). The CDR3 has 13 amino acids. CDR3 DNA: TGCAGTGCCCTCCGGGCGGACTACAATGAGCAGTTCTTC. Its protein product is CSALRADYNEQFF.

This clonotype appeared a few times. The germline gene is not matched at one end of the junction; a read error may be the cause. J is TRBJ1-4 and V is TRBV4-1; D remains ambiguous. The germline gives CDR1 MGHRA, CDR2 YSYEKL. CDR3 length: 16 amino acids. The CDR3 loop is CASSQEFNLPNEKLFF. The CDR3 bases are TGCGCCAGCAGCCAAGAATTTAACTTACCTAATGAGAAACTGTTTTTT.

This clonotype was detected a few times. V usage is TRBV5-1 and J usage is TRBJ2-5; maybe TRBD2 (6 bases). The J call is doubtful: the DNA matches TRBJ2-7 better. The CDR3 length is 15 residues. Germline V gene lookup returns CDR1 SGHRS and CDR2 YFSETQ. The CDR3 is CASSLQTGGAYEQYF. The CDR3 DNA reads TGCGCCAGCAGCTTGCAGACTGGCGGGGCCTACGAGCAGTACTTC.

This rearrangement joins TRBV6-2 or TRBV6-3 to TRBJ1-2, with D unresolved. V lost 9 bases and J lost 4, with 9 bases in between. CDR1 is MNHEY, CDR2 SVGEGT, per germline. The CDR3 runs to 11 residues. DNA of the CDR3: TGTGCCAGTTGGACCGTCTATGGCTACACCTTC. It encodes CASWTVYGYTF.

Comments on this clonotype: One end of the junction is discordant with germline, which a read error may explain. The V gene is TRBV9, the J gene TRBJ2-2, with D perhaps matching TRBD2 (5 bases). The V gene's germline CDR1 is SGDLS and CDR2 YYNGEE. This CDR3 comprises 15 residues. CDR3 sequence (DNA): TGTGCCAGCAGCGTAGACAGATACGCTCCCGGGGAGTTGTTTTTT. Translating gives CASSVDRYAPGELFF.

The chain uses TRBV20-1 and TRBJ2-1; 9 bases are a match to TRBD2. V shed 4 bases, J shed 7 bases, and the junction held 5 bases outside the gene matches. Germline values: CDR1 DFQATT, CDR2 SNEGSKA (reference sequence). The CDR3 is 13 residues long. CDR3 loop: CSATLSGGNEQFF. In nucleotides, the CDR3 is TGCAGTGCTACCCTTAGCGGGGGTAATGAGCAGTTCTTC.

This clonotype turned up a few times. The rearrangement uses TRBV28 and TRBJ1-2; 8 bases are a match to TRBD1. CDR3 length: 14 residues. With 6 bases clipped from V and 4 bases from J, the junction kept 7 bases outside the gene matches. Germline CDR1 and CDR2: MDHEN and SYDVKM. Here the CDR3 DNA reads TGTGCCAGCAGCCTTGGACAGGGAGTCTATGGCTACACCTTC. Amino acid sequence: CASSLGQGVYGYTF.

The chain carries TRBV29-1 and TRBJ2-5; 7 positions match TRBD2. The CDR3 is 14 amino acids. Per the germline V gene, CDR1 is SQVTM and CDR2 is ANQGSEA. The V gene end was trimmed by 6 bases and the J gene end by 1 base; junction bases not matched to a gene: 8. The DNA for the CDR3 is TGCAGCGTGGGGGGGGTTTGGGCCCAAGAGACCCAGTACTTC. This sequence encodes CSVGGVWAQETQYF.

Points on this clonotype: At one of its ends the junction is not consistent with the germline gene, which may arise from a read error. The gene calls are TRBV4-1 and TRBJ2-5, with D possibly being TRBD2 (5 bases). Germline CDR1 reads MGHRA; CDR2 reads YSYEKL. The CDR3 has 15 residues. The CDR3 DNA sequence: TGCGCCAGTAGCCAAGATCTTGGGAGTGGGGAGACCCAGTACTTC. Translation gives CASSQDLGSGETQYF.

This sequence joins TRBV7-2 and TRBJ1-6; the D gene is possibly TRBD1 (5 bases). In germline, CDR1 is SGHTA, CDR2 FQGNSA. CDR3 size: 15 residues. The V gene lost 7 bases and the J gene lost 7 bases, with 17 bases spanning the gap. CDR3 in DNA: TGTGCCAGCACCGCCTCAGGGCGGCTAAATTCACCCCTCCACTTT. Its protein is CASTASGRLNSPLHF. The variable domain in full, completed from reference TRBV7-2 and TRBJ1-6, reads GAGVSQSPSNKVTEKGKDVELRCDPISGHTALYWYRQSLGQGLEFLIYFQGNSAPDKSGLPSDRFSAERTGGSVSTLTIQRTQQEDSAVYLCASTASGRLNSPLHFGNGTRLTVT.

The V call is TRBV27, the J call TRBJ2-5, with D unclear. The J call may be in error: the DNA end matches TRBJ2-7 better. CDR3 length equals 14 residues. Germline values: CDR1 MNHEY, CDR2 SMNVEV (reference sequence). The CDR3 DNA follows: TGTGCCAGCAGTTCCTGGTCGTCAGCCTACGAGCAGTACTTC. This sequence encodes CASSSWSSAYEQYF.

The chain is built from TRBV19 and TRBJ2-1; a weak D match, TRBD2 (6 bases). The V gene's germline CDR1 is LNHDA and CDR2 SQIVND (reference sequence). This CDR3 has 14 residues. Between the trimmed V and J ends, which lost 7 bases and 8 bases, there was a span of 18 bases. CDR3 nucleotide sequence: TGTGCCAGTAAAGCACTAGCTATTCAGGATGAGCAGTTCTTC. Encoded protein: CASKALAIQDEQFF.

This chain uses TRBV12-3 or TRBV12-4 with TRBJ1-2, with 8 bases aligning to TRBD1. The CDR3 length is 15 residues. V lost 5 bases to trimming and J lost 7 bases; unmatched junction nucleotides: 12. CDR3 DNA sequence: TGTGCCAGCAGTCGAATTCCAGGGGGCGCGAGTGGCTACACCTTC. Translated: CASSRIPGGASGYTF.

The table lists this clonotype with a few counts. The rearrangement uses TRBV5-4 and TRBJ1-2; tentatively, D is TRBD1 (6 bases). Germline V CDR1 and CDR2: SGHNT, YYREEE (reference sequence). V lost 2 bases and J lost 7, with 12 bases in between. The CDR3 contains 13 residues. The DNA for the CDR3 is TGTGCCAGCAGCTTACAGGGCTCGGCTGGCTACACCTTC. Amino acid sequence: CASSLQGSAGYTF. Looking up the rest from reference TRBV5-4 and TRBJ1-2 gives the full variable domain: ETGVTQSPTHLIKTRGQQVTLRCSSQSGHNTVSWYQQALGQGPQFIFQYYREEENGRGNFPPRFSGLQFPNYSSELNVNALELDDSALYLCASSLQGSAGYTFGSGTRLTVV.